Described below is a single T cell receptor beta chain sequence and its context. Antigen unknown. CDR3 length: 15 amino acids. Germline lookup yields CDR1 LNHNV and CDR2 YYDKDF (reference sequence). The trim removed 5 bases at V and 6 bases at J, leaving 7 bases unmatched. This record comes from a study of cytomegalovirus exposure and HLA in healthy donors. Overall study results and limits: Presence/absence comparisons presumed near-even sequencing depth among donors.

PCR primers comprised 60 Vbeta and 13 Jbeta primers. TCRdb's table, derived via immunoSEQ multiplex PCR, lists solely in-frame clones and lacks some. This sample carries approximately 90,000 clones, roughly 80% of them seen once, and the ten largest clones take about 2.2%. Sequencing used PBMCs. This rearrangement joins TRBV15 to TRBJ2-2, with TRBD1 identical over 9 bases. The receptor was isolated from a man aged 35-49 years in good health and CMV-seronegative. The CDR3 here is CATSLQGAAAGELFF. As DNA, the CDR3 is TGTGCCACCAGCCTACAGGGGGCTGCGGCCGGGGAGCTGTTTTTT.